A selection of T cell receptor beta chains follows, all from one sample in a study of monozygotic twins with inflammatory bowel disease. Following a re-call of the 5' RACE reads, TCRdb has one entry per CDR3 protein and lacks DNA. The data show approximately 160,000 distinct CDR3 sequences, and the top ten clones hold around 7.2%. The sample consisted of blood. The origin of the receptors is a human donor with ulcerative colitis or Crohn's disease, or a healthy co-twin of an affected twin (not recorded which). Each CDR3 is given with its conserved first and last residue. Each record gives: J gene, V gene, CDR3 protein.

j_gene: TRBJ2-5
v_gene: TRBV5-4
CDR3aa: CASSFSVQDETQYF

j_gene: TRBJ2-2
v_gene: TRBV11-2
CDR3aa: CASSFRNLWAGTGELFF

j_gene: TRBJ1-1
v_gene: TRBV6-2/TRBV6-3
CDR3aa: CASTQSVNAEAFF

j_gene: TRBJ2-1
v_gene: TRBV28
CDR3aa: CASSSMGYNRGHNEQFF

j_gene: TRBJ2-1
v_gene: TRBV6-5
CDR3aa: CASSYRGGAVNEQFF

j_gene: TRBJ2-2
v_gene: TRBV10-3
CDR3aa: CAISPGQGKGGTGELFF

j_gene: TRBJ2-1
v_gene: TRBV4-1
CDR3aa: CASSHEGYPYNEQFF

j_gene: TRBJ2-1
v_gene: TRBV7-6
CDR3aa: CASSLRQSYNEQFF

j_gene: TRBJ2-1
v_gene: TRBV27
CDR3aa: CASSLTAGRISYNEQFF

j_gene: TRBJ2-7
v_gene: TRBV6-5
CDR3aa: CASSYEGGSYEQYF

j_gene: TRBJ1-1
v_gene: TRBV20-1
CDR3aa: CSATPRLREAFF

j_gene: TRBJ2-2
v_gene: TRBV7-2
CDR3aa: CASSLDWGNGELFF

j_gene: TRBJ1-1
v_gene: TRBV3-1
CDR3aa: CASSQGHDRTEAFF

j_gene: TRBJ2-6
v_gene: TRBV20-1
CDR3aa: CSASYGGLSGANVLTF

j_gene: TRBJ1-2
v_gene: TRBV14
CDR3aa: CASSQDFGRVGYTF

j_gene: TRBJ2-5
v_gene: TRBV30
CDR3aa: CAWSVGAGQETQYF

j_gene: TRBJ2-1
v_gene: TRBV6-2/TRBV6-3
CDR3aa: CASSLVSGGADEQFF

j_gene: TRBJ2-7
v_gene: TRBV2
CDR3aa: CASSEQGTGGNEQYF

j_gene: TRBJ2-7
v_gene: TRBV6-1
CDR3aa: CASSEDRRSYEQYF

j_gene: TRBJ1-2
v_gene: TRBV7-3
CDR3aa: CASSPSGGTEIYGYTF

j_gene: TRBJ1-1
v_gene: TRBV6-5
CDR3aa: CASSYSGGVLEAFF

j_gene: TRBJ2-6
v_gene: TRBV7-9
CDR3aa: CASSTGGAGANVLTF

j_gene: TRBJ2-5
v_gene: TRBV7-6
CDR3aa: CASSLGPSKETQYF

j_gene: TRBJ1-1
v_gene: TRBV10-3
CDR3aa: CAISESAGNTEAFF

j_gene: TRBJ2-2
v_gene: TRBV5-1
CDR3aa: CASSLIAGAAGELFF

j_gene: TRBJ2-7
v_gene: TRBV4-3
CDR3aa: CASSQERNSYEQYF

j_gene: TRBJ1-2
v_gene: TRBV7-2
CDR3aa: CASSLVGGDYGYTF

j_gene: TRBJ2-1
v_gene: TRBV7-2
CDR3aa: CASSLEANGRANEQFF

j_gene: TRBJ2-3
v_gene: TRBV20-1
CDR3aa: CSARDNHKREVTDTQYF

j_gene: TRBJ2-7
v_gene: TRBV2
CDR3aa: CASSADQPIYEQYF

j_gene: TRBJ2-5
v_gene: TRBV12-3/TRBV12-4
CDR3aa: CASSLVSGTSGRETQYF

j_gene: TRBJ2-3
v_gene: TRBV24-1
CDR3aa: CATDGGGPTDTQYF

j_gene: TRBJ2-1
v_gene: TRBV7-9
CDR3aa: CASSLASGLFTYNEQFF

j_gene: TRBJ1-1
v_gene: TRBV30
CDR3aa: CAWIEGGITEAFF

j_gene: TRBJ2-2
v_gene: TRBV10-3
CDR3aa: CAISESSKALGAGELFF

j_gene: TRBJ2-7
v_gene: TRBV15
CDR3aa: CATLNTRDDTYEQYF

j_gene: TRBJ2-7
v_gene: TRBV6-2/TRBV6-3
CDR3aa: CASTTRSRIAYEQYF

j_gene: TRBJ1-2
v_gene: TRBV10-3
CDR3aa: CAISEQQNYGYTF

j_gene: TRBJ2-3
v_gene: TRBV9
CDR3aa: CASSTSLETQYF

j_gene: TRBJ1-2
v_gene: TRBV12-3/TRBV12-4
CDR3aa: CASSLPAHYGYTF

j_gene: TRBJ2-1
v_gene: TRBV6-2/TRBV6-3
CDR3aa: CASSYSKLEGEQFF

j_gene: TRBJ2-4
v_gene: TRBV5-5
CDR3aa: CASSAQTENIQYF

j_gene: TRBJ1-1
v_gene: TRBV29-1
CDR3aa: CSVLDSRNTEAFF

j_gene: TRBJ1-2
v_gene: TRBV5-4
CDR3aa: CASSLGQATYGYTF

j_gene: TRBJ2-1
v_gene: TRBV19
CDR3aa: CASSIRESSYNEQFF

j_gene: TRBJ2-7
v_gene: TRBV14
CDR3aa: CASSPLSLGYEQYF

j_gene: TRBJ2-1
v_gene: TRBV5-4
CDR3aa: CASSLSGRSHNEQFF

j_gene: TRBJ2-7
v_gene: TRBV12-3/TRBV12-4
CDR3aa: CASNKGAGVYEQYF